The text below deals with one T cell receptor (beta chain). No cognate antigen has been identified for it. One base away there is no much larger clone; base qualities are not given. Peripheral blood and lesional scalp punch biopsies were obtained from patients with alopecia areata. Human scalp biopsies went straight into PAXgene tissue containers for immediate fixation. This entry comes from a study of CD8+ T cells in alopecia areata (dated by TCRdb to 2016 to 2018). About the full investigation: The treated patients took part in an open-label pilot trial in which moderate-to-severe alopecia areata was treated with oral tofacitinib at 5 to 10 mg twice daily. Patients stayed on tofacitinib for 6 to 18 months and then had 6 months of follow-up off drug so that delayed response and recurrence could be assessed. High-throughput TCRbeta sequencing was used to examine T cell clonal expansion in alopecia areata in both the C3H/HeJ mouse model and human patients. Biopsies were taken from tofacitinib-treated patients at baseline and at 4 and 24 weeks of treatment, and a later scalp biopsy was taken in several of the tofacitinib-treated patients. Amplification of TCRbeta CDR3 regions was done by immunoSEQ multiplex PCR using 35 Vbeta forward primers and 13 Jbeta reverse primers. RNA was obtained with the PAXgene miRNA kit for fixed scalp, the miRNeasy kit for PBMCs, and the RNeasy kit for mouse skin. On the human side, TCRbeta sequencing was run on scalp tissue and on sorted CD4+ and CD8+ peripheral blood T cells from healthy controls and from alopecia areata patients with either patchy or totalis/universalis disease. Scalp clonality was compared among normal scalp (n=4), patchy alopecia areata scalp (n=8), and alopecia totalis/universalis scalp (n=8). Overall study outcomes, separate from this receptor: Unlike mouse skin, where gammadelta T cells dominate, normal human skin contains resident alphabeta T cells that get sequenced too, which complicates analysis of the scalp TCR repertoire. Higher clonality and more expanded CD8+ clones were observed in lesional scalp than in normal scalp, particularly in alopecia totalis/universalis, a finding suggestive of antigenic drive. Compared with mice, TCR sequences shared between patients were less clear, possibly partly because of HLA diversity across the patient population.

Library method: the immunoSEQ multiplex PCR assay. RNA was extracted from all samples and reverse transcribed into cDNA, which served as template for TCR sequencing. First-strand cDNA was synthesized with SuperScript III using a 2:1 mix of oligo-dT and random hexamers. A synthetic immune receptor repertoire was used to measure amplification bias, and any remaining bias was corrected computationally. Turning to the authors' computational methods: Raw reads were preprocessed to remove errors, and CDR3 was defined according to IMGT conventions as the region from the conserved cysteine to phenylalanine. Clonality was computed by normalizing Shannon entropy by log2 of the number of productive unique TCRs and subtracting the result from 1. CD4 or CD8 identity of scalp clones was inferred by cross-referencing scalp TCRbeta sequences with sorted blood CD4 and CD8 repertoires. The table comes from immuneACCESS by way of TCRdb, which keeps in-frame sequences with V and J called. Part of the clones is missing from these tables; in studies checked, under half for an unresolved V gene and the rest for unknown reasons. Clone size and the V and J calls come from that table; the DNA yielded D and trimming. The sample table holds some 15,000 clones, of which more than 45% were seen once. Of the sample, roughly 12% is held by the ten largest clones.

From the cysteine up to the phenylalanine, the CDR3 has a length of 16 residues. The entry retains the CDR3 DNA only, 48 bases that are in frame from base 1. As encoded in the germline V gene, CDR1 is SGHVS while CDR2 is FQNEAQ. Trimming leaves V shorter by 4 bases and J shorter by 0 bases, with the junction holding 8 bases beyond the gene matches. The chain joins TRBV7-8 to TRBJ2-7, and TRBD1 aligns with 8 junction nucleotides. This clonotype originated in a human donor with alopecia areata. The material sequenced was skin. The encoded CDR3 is CASSSDRGPSSYEQYF. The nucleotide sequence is TGTGCCAGCAGCTCTGACAGGGGCCCTAGCTCCTACGAGCAGTACTTC.